The present TCR beta chain was sequenced within a study of T-cell memory formation after mild COVID-19. Study summary: Among the donors, TCR clusters were largely specific to each donor.

TCRdb called the 5' RACE reads again in MiXCR, with one record for every CDR3 protein. The sample includes about 350,000 distinct CDR3 sequences, around 28% of them seen just once. This CDR3 spans 15 amino acids. After removal of 6 bases from V and 1 base from J, the junction contained 9 bases not matched to a gene. Germline loops: CDR1 SGHTA, CDR2 FQGNSA. This TCR came from an adult woman who had mild COVID-19 (a few samples of this study predate the infection). Cell type and time point are not known. The chain couples TRBV7-2 to TRBJ2-7; TRBD1 aligns across 7 bases. Sequenced input: PBMCs or a T cell subset sorted from them (not recorded which). This CDR3 is CASSAGGPRSYEQYF. Here the CDR3 DNA reads TGTGCCAGCAGTGCAGGGGGACCCAGGTCCTACGAGCAGTACTTC.